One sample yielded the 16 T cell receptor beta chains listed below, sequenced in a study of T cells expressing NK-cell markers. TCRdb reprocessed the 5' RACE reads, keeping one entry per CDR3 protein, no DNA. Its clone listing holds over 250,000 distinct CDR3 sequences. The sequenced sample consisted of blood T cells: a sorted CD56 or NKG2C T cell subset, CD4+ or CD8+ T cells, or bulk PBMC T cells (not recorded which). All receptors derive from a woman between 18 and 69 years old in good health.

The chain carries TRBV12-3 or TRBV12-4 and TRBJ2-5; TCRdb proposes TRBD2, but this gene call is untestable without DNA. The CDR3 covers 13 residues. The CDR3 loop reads CAVASGVQETQYF.

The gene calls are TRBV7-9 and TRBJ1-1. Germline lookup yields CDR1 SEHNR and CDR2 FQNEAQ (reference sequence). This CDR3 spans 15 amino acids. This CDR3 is CASASSTRSDTEALF.

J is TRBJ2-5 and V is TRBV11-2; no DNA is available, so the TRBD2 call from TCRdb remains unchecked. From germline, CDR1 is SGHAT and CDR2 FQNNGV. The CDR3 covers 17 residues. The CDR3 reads CASSLGLAGTYQETQYF.

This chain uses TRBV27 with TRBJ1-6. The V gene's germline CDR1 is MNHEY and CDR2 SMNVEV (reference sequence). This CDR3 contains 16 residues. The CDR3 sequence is CASSPRGRRPSSPLHF.

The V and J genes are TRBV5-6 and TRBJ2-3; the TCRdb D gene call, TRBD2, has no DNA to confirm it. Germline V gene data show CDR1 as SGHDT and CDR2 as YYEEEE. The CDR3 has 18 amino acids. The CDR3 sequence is CASSRYPLLVASTDTQYF.

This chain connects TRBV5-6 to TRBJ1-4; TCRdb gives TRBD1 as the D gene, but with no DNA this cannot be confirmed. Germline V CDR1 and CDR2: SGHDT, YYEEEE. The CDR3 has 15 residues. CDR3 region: CASSPGQGLREKLFF.

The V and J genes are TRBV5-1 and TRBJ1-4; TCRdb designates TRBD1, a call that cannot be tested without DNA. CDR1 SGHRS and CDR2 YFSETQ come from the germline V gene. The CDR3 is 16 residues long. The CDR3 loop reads CASSRRQQATNEKLFF.

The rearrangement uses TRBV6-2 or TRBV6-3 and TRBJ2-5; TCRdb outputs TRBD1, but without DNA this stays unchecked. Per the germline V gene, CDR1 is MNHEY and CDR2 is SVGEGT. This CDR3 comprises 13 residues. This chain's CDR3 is CASGGHTQETQYF.

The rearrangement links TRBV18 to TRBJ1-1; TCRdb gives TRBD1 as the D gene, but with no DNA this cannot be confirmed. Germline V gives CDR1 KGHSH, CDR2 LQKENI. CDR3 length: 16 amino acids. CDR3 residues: CASSPGTGGAGTEAFF.

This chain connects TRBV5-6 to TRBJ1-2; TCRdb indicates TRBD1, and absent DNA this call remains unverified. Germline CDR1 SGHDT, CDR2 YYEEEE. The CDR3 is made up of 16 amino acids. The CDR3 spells CASSIVDRIELYGYTF.

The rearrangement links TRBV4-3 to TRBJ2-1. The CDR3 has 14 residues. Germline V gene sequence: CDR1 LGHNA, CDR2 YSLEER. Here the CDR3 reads CASSQDLVGNEQFF.

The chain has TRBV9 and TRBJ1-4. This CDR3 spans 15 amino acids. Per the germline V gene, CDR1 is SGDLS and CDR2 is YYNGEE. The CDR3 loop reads CASSVEGRMNEKLFF.

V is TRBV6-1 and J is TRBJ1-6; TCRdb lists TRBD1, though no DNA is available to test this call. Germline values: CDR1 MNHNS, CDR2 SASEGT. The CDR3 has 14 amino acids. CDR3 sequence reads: CASTARTGASPLHF.

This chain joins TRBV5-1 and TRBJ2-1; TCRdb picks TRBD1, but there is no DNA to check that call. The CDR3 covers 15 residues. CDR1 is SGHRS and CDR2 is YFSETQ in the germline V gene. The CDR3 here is CASSLQGVPYNEQFF.

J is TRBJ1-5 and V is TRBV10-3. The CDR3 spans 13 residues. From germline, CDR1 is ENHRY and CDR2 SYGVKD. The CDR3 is CAIGTLSNQPQHF.

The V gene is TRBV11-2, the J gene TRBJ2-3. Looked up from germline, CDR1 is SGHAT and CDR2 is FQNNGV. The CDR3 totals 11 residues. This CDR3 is CASKVEDTQYF.